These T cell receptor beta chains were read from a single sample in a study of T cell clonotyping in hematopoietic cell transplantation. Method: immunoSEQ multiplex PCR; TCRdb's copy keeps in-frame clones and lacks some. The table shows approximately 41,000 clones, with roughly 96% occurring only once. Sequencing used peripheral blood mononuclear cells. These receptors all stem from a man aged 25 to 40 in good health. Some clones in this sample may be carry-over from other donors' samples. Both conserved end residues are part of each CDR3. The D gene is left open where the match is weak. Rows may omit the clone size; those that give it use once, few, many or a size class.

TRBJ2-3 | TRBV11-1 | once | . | CASSLALVDTQYF | TGTGCCAGCAGCTTAGCCCTAGTAGATACGCAGTATTTT
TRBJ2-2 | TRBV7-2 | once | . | CASSFGTGELFF | TGTGCCAGCAGCTTCGGCACCGGGGAGCTGTTTTTT
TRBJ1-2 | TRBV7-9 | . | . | CASSPGQLYGYTF | TGTGCCAGCAGCCCTGGACAGCTCTATGGCTACACCTTC
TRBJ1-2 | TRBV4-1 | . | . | CASSQVSWDYGYTF | TGCGCCAGCAGCCAAGTAAGTTGGGACTATGGCTACACCTTC
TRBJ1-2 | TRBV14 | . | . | CASSQDSGGGGYTF | TGTGCCAGCAGCCAAGATTCAGGCGGCGGTGGCTACACCTTC
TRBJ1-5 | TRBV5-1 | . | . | CASSSGGGDQPQHF | TGCGCCAGCAGCTCGGGAGGCGGGGATCAGCCCCAGCATTTT
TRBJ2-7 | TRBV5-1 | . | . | CASSLEDLFYEQYF | TGCGCCAGCAGCTTGGAGGACCTGTTTTACGAGCAGTACTTC
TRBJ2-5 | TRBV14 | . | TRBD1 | CASRRTGTYQETQYF | TGTGCCAGCAGAAGGACAGGGACGTACCAAGAGACCCAGTACTTC
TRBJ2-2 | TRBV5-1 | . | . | CASSLAITGSTGELFF | TGCGCCAGCAGCTTGGCCATTACAGGGAGCACCGGGGAGCTGTTTTTT
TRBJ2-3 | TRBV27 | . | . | CASSFSRADTQYF | TGTGCCAGCAGTTTTTCCCGGGCAGATACGCAGTATTTT
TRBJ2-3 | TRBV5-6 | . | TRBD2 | CASSSLAGALTDTQYF | TGTGCCAGCAGCTCACTAGCGGGGGCGCTCACAGATACGCAGTATTTT
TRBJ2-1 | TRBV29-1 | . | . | CSLAGANTYNEQFF | TGCAGCTTGGCCGGTGCGAATACATACAATGAGCAGTTCTTC
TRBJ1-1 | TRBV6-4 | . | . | CASRDTSINTEAFF | TGTGCCAGCAGGGACACGTCGATTAACACTGAAGCTTTCTTT
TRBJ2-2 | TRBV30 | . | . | CAWSVARYTGELFF | TGTGCCTGGAGTGTAGCCAGATACACCGGGGAGCTGTTTTTT
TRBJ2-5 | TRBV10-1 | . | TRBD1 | CASSESGQTPETQYF | TGCGCCAGCAGTGAGTCGGGACAGACCCCAGAGACCCAGTACTTC
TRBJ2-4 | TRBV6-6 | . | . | CASRGQGNIQYF | TGTGCCAGCAGGGGGCAGGGAAACATTCAGTACTTC
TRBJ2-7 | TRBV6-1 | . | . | CASRRDGTYEQYF | TGTGCCAGCAGGAGGGACGGAACCTACGAGCAGTACTTC
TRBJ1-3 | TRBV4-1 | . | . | CASSQGRSSGNTIYF | TGCGCCAGCAGCCAGGGACGGAGCTCTGGAAACACCATATATTTT
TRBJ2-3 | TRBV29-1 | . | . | CSVGGGINTQYF | TGCAGCGTTGGTGGCGGGATTAATACGCAGTATTTT
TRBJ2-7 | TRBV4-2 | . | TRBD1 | CASSQDLGTGGGNEQYF | TGTGCCAGCAGCCAAGATCTAGGGACAGGAGGCGGGAACGAGCAGTACTTC
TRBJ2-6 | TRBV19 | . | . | CASSSGDGSGANVLTF | TGTGCCAGTAGTTCTGGGGACGGATCTGGGGCCAACGTCCTGACTTTC
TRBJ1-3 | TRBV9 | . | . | CASSVTGHNSGNTIYF | TGTGCCAGCAGCGTCACCGGACATAACTCTGGAAACACCATATATTTT
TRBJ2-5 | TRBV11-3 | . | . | CASSLRASQETQYF | TGTGCCAGCAGCCTTCGGGCCAGCCAAGAGACCCAGTACTTC
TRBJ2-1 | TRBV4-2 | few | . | CASSLRDGAYNEQFF | TGTGCCAGCAGCCTCCGGGACGGCGCCTACAATGAGCAGTTCTTC
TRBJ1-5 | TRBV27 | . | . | CASSPGSDPDSQPQHF | TGTGCCAGCAGCCCAGGGTCTGACCCCGACAGTCAGCCCCAGCATTTT
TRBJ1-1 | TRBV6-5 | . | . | CASSYSGGRGNTEAFF | TGTGCCAGCAGTTACTCGGGAGGCAGGGGAAACACTGAAGCTTTCTTT
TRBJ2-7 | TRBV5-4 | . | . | CASSLGRNSGSSYEQYF | TGTGCCAGCAGCTTGGGCCGCAATAGCGGTTCCTCCTACGAGCAGTACTTC
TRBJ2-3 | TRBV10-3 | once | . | CAISHGNTDTQYF | TGTGCCATCAGTCACGGGAATACAGATACGCAGTATTTT
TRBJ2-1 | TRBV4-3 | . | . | CASSQDWAGGNEQFF | TGCGCCAGCAGCCAAGATTGGGCCGGGGGCAATGAGCAGTTCTTC
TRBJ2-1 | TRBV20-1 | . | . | CSAEARNEQFF | TGCAGTGCAGAAGCTAGAAATGAGCAGTTCTTC
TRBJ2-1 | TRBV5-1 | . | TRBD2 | CASSPGTSGEQFF | TGCGCCAGCAGCCCAGGGACTAGCGGGGAGCAGTTCTTC
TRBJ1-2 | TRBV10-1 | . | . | CASSESSGYGYTF | TGCGCCAGCAGTGAGTCGAGTGGTTATGGCTACACCTTC
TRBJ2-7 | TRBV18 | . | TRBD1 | CASSPTPPLYEQGAYEQYF | TGTGCCAGCTCACCAACCCCACCCCTATACGAACAGGGGGCCTACGAGCAGTACTTC
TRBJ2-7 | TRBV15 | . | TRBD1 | CATSRDRWPRQGALSSYEQYF | TGTGCCACCAGCAGAGATCGTTGGCCTAGACAGGGGGCATTGAGCTCCTACGAGCAGTACTTC
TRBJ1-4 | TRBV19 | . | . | CASSISTNEKLFF | TGTGCCAGTAGTATATCCACTAATGAAAAACTGTTTTTT
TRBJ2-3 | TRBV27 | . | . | CASSFLFRDLTDTQYF | TGTGCCAGCAGTTTTTTGTTTAGAGACTTAACAGATACGCAGTATTTT
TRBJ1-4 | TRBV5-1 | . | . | CASSSGRGLANEKLFF | TGCGCCAGCAGCTCCGGTCGCGGACTGGCTAATGAAAAACTGTTTTTT
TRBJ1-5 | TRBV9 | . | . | CASSVDQFNQPQHF | TGTGCCAGCAGCGTAGACCAATTCAATCAGCCCCAGCATTTT
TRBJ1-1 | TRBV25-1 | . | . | CASLGPEAFF | TGTGCCAGTCTGGGGCCTGAAGCTTTCTTT
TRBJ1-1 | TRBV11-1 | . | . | CASSFDRQQPYF | TGTGCCAGCAGCTTCGACAGGCAACAACCGTACTTT
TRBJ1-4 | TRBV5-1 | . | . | CASSPPLLGDEKLFF | TGCGCCAGCAGCCCCCCGCTTTTGGGTGATGAAAAACTGTTTTTT
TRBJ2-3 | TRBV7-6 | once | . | CASSLVSRAGRLDTQYF | TGTGCCAGCAGCTTAGTTTCCAGGGCGGGTAGATTAGATACGCAGTATTTT